The clone carrying this T cell receptor (beta chain) has a handful of counts. Antigen: not known. The data stem from a study of identical twins. Study findings and constraints: In cord blood, abundant beta clonotypes had fewer insertions; memory showed no trend.

CDR1 is SGHTA and CDR2 is FQGNSA in the germline V gene. The V end was cut by 4 bases, the J end by 4 bases, with 14 bases between. The length of the CDR3 is 14 residues. Each CDR3 protein is one row after TCRdb ran MiXCR on the 5' RACE reads. The top ten clones hold more than 12% of a sample with 200,000 to 250,000 distinct CDR3 sequences, around 6.5% of them seen once. These sequences were also reported in another study, on T cells expressing NK-cell markers. That source adds: Restricting sorting to alpha-beta TCR T cells was achieved in several experiments by an anti-gamma-delta TCR antibody.

Sequenced: CD8+ T cells sorted from blood. This chain connects TRBV7-2 to TRBJ2-7; perhaps D is TRBD1 or TRBD2 (5 bases each). The sequence was obtained from a woman between 18 and 29 years old in good health. CDR3 residues: CASSSSGAAYEQYF. The CDR3 DNA follows: TGTGCCAGCAGCTCCTCCGGGGCCGCTTACGAGCAGTACTTC.